The sample holds one count of the clone carrying this T cell receptor (beta chain). Its specificity is not known. This entry comes from a study of cytomegalovirus exposure and HLA in healthy donors. Findings and caveats of the study: Indistinguishable V segments, including TRBV6-2 and TRBV6-3, were excluded. Roughly uniform depth of sequencing across donors was assumed in presence/absence analyses. No immune exposure information besides CMV serostatus was available. In a later analysis, V- and J-gene trimming of beta chains associated with a DCLRE1C missense variant, replicated independently.

The V and J ends lost 10 bases and 4 bases respectively, with 16 bases between them. The CDR3 length is 13 residues. The PCR ran on 60 Vbeta and 13 Jbeta primers. Sequencing used immunoSEQ multiplex PCR; TCRdb keeps in-frame clones, though not all of them. The top ten clones hold around 1.5% of a sample with around 50,000 clones, around 85% of them seen once. The material sequenced was PBMCs. The chain employs TRBV23-1 and TRBJ1-1; no clear D. TRBV23-1 is noted as an ORF with a role that remains uncertain. The source is a man in his forties in good health and CMV-seronegative. The CDR3 protein is CATPFAVVTEAFF. CDR3 nucleotides: TGCGCCACCCCATTTGCAGTGGTCACTGAAGCTTTCTTT.